The 15 T cell receptor beta chains listed next were all sequenced from one sample in a study of blood T cells in healthy people across ages. Sample-barcoded 5' priming and a J-beta primer mix drove a second PCR of about 6 to 11 cycles. From the 5' RACE reads, TCRdb called clonotypes with MiXCR, one entry per CDR3 protein. The sample has about 1,500,000 distinct CDR3 sequences, roughly 27% seen once. The sequencing input was blood. The source of these receptors is a woman aged 30 to 39 in good health.

This clonotype was found a few times. This chain uses TRBV6-1 with TRBJ2-3, with 8 bases lining up with TRBD2. The CDR3 contains 14 residues. V trimming: 9 bases; J trimming: 2 bases; junction bases outside the gene matches: 7. From germline, CDR1 is MNHNS and CDR2 SASEGT. CDR3 in amino acids: CASGAGANTDTQYF. For the CDR3, the DNA is TGTGCCAGTGGAGCGGGGGCAAACACAGATACGCAGTATTTT.

This rearrangement joins TRBV6-6 to TRBJ2-1; 10 nucleotides align to TRBD1. V was clipped by 8 bases and J by 5 bases; unmatched bases: 9. There are 15 residues in the CDR3. CDR1 is MNHNY and CDR2 is SVGAGI in the germline V gene (reference sequence). CDR3 amino acids: CASRGRTGGNNEQFF. The CDR3 DNA sequence: TGTGCCAGCCGAGGGCGGACAGGGGGGAACAATGAGCAGTTCTTC.

As DNA, the CDR3 is TGTGCCAGCAGACCCCGGGACGGTTACAATGAGCAGTTCTTC. The encoded protein is CASRPRDGYNEQFF. The chain uses TRBV7-2 and TRBJ2-1; D tentatively fits TRBD1 or TRBD2 (5 bases each). In germline, CDR1 is SGHTA, CDR2 FQGNSA. V gave up 6 bases and J gave up 4 bases, with 13 bases separating them. This CDR3 has 14 amino acids. The whole variable domain, remainder taken from reference TRBV7-2 and TRBJ2-1, is GAGVSQSPSNKVTEKGKDVELRCDPISGHTALYWYRQSLGQGLEFLIYFQGNSAPDKSGLPSDRFSAERTGGSVSTLTIQRTQQEDSAVYLCASRPRDGYNEQFFGPGTRLTVL.

Written as DNA, the CDR3 is TGCAGTGCTACCGTCAGGGTTGAGGAAAAACTGTTTTTT. This sequence encodes CSATVRVEEKLFF. The chain recombines TRBV20-1 with TRBJ1-4; TRBD1 is a possible D gene (5 bases). The CDR3 sequence is 13 residues long. Germline V gene lookup returns CDR1 DFQATT and CDR2 SNEGSKA (reference sequence). V lost 4 bases to trimming and J lost 8 bases, with 14 bases between them.

This clonotype was counted at least ten times. This rearrangement joins TRBV7-7 to TRBJ2-1; 12 nucleotides line up with TRBD2. This CDR3 comprises 15 residues. The trim removed 5 bases at V and 7 bases at J, leaving 6 bases unmatched. From germline, CDR1 is SSHAT and CDR2 FNYEAQ (reference sequence). DNA for the CDR3: TGTGCCAGCAGCCCCGGGACTAGCGGGTTAAATGAGCAGTTCTTC. Protein product: CASSPGTSGLNEQFF.

The J gene is TRBJ1-2, the V gene TRBV20-1; a weak D match, TRBD1 (5 bases). The CDR3 extends over 16 amino acids. Trimming took off 3 bases at V and 4 bases at J, with 21 bases between the two ends. The germline V gene encodes CDR1 DFQATT and CDR2 SNEGSKA (reference sequence). The CDR3 region is CSASRDRRPEIYGYTF. In nucleotides, the CDR3 is TGCAGTGCTAGTCGGGACCGTCGGCCGGAGATCTATGGCTACACCTTC.

The chain couples TRBV18 to TRBJ2-1; no clear D gene. Trimming removed 5 bases at V and 9 bases at J, with 14 bases between. CDR1 is KGHSH, CDR2 LQKENI, per germline. The CDR3 length is 13 residues. CDR3: CASSAGPWGEQFF. In nucleotides, the CDR3 is TGTGCCAGCTCAGCCGGGCCTTGGGGTGAGCAGTTCTTC. The full variable domain, in which reference TRBV18 and TRBJ2-1 provide the parts outside the CDR3, is NAGVMQNPRHLVRRRGQEARLRCSPMKGHSHVYWYRQLPEEGLKFMVYLQKENIIDESGMPKERFSAEFPKEGPSILRIQQVVRGDSAAYFCASSAGPWGEQFFGPGTRLTVL.

As concerns this clonotype: An end of the junction does not agree with germline; a read error may underlie this. The V and J genes are TRBV3-1 and TRBJ2-1; weak D call: TRBD2 (6 bases). Germline lookup yields CDR1 LGHDT and CDR2 YNNKEL (reference sequence). The CDR3 has 13 residues. The CDR3 here is CASSQGWAGWEFF. CDR3 nucleotide sequence: TGTGCCAGCAGTCAAGGTTGGGCGGGGTGGGAGTTCTTC.

In regard to this clonotype: The junction differs from germline at one of its ends, possibly a read error. The chain employs TRBV7-9 and TRBJ2-5; 8 bases line up with TRBD2. The CDR3 has 14 amino acids. Germline CDR1 SEHNR, CDR2 FQNEAQ (reference sequence). The CDR3 protein is CAGSSGLVGETQYF. The CDR3 nucleotides are TGTGCCGGCAGCTCGGGACTAGTAGGAGAGACCCAGTACTTC.

V and J are TRBV5-1 and TRBJ1-2, with D unresolved. There are 12 residues in the CDR3. Trimming took 6 bases from V and 3 from J, leaving 9 bases between them. Germline V CDR1 and CDR2: SGHRS, YFSETQ. The CDR3 here is CASKTSDYGYTF. For the CDR3, the DNA is TGCGCCAGCAAGACAAGTGACTATGGCTACACCTTC.

This clonotype was counted between two and nine times. The genes are TRBV9 and TRBJ2-6, with 7 bases fitting TRBD1. Germline assignment: CDR1 SGDLS and CDR2 YYNGEE. J lost 3 bases, V lost 3 bases, and 12 bases had no gene match. The CDR3 has 18 residues. The CDR3 protein is CASSEYGTVHNGANVLTF. The DNA of the CDR3 is TGTGCCAGCAGCGAGTACGGGACAGTGCATAATGGGGCCAACGTCCTGACTTTC.

The gene calls are TRBV11-2 and TRBJ2-1, with D perhaps matching TRBD1 (6 bases). The CDR3 contains 15 residues. The germline V gene has CDR1 SGHAT and CDR2 FQNNGV. V was clipped by 2 bases and J by 2 bases, with 10 bases between them. Here the CDR3 reads CASSLNRAAYNEQFF. DNA of the CDR3: TGTGCCAGCAGCTTAAACAGGGCGGCCTACAATGAGCAGTTCTTC.

This chain uses TRBV14 with TRBJ2-5, with 7 bases matching TRBD2. After removal of 4 bases from V and 0 bases from J, the junction contained 5 bases not matched to a gene. Germline CDR1 reads SGHDN; CDR2 reads FVKESK. The CDR3 spans 15 residues. The DNA for the CDR3 is TGTGCCAGCAGCCGAGCGGGACTCCACCAAGAGACCCAGTACTTC. As protein: CASSRAGLHQETQYF.

The chain combines TRBV20-1 with TRBJ1-6, with TRBD1 matching 10 bases. Trimming removed 2 bases from V and 8 bases from J; junction bases left unmatched: 6. This CDR3 is built from 15 residues. Germline V gene data show CDR1 as DFQATT and CDR2 as SNEGSKA (reference sequence). In DNA, the CDR3 is TGCAGTGCTAGACCTGGGACAGGGGCGCATTCACCCCTCCACTTT. Translating it yields CSARPGTGAHSPLHF.

This clonotype was seen a handful of times. V and J are TRBV29-1 and TRBJ2-3, with D possibly matching TRBD2 (6 bases). The CDR3 sequence is 14 residues long. The V gene's germline CDR1 is SQVTM and CDR2 ANQGSEA. Between the trimmed V and J ends, which lost 1 base and 5 bases, there was a span of 13 bases. CDR3 sequence reads: CSVEGGLSGDTQYF. DNA of the CDR3: TGCAGCGTTGAAGGGGGACTGTCGGGAGATACGCAGTATTTT.